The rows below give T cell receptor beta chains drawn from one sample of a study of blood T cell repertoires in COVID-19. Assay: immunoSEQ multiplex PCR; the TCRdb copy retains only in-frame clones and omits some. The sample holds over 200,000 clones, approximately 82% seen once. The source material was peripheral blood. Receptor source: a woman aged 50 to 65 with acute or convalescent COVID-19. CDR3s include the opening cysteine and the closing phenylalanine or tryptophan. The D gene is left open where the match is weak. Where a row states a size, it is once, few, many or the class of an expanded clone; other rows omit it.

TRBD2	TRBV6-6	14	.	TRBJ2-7	TGTGCCAGCTCCAGACGGGGGACTACCTACGAGCAGTACTTC	CASSRRGTTYEQYF
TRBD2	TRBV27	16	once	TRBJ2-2	TGTGCCAGCAGTTTATCCCCACTAGCGCTGGCCGGGGAGCTGTTTTTT	CASSLSPLALAGELFF
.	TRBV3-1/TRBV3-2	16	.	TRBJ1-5	TGTGCCAGCAGTTTTGCGGGACCTTGGGAGAATCAGCCCCAGCATTTT	CASSFAGPWENQPQHF
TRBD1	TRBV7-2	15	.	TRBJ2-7	TGTGCCAGCAGCTTAGAAAACAGGGGATGGGGCGAGCAGTACTTC	CASSLENRGWGEQYF
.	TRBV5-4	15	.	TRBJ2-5	TGTGCCAGCAGCTTGAAACCTTGGAGGATGGAGACCCAGTACTTC	CASSLKPWRMETQYF
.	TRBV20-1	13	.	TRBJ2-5	TGCAGTGCTAGTTTGGGAGCGGGAGAGACCCAGTACTTC	CSASLGAGETQYF
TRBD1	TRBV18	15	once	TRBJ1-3	TGTGCCAGCTCTACGGGACAGAGCTCTGGAAACACCATATATTTT	CASSTGQSSGNTIYF
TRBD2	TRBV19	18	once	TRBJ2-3	TGTGCCAGTAGCCCGGGGGGGCGGGACCCCGTCAGCACAGATACGCAGTATTTT	CASSPGGRDPVSTDTQYF
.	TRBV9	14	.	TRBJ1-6	TGTGCCAGCAGCGTAACAGGCAATAATTCACCCCTCCACTTT	CASSVTGNNSPLHF
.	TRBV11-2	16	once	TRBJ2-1	TGTGCCAGCAAGGGTCCCGGGACATCTTCCTACAATGAGCAGTTCTTC	CASKGPGTSSYNEQFF